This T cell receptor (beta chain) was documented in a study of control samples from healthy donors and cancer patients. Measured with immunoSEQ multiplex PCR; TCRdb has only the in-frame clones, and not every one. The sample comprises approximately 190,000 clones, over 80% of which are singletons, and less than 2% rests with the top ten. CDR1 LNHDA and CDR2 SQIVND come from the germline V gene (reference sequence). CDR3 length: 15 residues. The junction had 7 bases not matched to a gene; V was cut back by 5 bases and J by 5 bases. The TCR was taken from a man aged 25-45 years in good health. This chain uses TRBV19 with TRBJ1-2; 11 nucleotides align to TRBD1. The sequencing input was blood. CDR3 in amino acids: CASSSRTGGSYGYTF. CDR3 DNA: TGTGCCAGTAGTTCTCGGACAGGGGGCTCTTATGGCTACACCTTC. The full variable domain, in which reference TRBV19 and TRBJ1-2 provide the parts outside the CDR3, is DGGITQSPKYLFRKEGQNVTLSCEQNLNHDAMYWYRQDPGQGLRLIYYSQIVNDFQKGDIAEGYSVSREKKESFPLTVTSAQKNPTAFYLCASSSRTGGSYGYTFGSGTRLTVV.